This T cell receptor beta chain derives from a study of T cell responses to AZD1222 COVID-19 vaccine. V lost 4 bases and J 4 bases, leaving 22 bases between the germline ends. CDR1 is MNHNS and CDR2 is SASEGT in the germline V gene. The CDR3 contains 17 residues. Only in-frame clones appear in the TCRdb table, and some are missing; sequencing was by immunoSEQ multiplex PCR. The sample comprises 85,000 to 110,000 clones, 90% of which are singletons, and about 5% rests with the top ten. This clone was detected many times. The receptor was derived from an adult in good health. The chain uses TRBV6-1 and TRBJ1-2; D might be TRBD1 (6 bases). The material sequenced was peripheral blood, taken on day 0 of AZD1222 vaccination. CDR3 protein: CASSATPGDEGGYGYTF. DNA of the CDR3: TGTGCCAGCAGTGCCACGCCAGGGGATGAAGGGGGCTATGGCTACACCTTC.